This T cell receptor (beta chain) was observed in a study of T-cell memory formation after mild COVID-19. Study-wide context: For the most part, TCR clusters were specific to one donor.

TCR alpha and TCR beta cDNA libraries carrying sample barcodes and UMIs came from 5'RACE with constant-segment primers. TCRdb re-called the 5' RACE reads through MiXCR, storing one row per CDR3 protein. The sample lists 400,000 to 500,000 distinct CDR3 sequences; about 24% were seen once. Findings of the study overall: Cross-reactive memory appears to have joined, as suggested by some responding clones showing up in pre-infection memory. Whereas later expanders leaned CD4+, clones contracting day 15 to 85 showed a balanced CD4/CD8 makeup.

The V gene's germline CDR1 is GTSNPN and CDR2 SVGIG (reference sequence). The length of the CDR3 is 14 residues. Trimming cost V 2 bases and J 3 bases, with 11 bases left between them. This clonotype was seen more than once but under ten times. Antigen unknown. The chain links TRBV30 to TRBJ2-1; TRBD2 might be the D (7 bases). Sequenced: PBMCs or a T cell subset sorted from them (not recorded which). The origin of this receptor is an adult woman who had mild COVID-19 (a few samples of this study predate the infection). Cell type and time point are not known. The CDR3 nucleotides read TGTGCCTGGAGTAGGGGGGGCCTCTACAATGAGCAGTTCTTC. Its protein product is CAWSRGGLYNEQFF.